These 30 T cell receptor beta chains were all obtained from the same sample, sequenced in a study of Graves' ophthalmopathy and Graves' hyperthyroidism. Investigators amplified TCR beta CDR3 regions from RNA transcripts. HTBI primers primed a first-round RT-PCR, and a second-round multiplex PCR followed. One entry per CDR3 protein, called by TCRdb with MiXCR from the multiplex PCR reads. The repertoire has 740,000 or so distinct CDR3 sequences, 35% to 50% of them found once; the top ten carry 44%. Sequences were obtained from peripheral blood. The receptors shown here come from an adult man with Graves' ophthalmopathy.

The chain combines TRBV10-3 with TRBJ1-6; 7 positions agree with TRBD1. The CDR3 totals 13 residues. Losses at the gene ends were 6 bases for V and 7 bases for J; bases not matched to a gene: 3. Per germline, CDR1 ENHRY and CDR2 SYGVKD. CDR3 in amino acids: CAISETGNSPLHF. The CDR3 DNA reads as TGTGCCATCAGCGAGACAGGGAATTCACCCCTCCACTTT.

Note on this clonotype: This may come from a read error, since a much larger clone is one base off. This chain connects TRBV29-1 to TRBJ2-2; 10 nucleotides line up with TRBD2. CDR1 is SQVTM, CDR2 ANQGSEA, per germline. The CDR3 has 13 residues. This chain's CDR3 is CGMRTSGPGELFF. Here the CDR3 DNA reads TGCGGCATGCGGACTAGCGGACCCGGGGAGCTGTTTTTT.

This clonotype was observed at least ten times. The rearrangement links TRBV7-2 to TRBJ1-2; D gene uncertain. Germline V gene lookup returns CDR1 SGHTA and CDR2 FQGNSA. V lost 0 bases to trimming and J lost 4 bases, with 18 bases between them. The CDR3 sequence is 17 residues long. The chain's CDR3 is CASSLARGTRSGYGYTF. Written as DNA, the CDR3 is TGTGCCAGCAGCTTAGCACGGGGTACCCGTTCCGGCTATGGCTACACCTTC.

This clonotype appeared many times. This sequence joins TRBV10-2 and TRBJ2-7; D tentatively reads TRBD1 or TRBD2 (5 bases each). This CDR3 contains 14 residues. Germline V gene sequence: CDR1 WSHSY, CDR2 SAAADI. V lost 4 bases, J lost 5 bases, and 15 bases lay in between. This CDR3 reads CASSGDASPHEQYF. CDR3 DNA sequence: TGCGCCAGCAGTGGGGACGCGTCTCCCCACGAGCAGTACTTC.

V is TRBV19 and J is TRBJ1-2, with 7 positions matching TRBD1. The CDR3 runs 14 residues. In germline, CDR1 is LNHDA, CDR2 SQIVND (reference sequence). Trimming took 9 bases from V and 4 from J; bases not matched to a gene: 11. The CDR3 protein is CASTRQGGFYGYTF. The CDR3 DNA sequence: TGTGCCAGCACGAGACAGGGAGGATTCTATGGCTACACCTTC.

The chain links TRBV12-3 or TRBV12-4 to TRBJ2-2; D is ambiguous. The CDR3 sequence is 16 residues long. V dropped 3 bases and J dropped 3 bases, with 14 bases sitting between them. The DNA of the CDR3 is TGTGCCAGCAGTTTGATGCAAACGTCCGACACCGGGGAGCTGTTTTTT. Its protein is CASSLMQTSDTGELFF.

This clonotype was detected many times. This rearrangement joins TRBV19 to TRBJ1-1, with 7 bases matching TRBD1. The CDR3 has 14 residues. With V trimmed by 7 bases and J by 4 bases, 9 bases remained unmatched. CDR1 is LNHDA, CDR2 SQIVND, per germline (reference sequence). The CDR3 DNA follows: TGTGCCAGTATCGACTCGGGACAGACCACTGAAGCTTTCTTT. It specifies CASIDSGQTTEAFF.

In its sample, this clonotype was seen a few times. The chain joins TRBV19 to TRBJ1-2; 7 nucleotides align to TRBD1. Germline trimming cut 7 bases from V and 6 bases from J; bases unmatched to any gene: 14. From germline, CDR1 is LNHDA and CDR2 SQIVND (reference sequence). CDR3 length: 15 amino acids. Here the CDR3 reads CASNSPAGGVDGYTF. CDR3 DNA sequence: TGTGCCAGTAATTCCCCGGCAGGGGGAGTTGATGGCTACACCTTC.

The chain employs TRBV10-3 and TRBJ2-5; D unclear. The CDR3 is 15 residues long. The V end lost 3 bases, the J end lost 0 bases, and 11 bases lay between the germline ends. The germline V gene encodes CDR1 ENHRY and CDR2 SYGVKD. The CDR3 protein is CAISDALRNQETQYF. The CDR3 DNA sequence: TGTGCCATCAGTGACGCATTAAGGAACCAAGAGACCCAGTACTTC.

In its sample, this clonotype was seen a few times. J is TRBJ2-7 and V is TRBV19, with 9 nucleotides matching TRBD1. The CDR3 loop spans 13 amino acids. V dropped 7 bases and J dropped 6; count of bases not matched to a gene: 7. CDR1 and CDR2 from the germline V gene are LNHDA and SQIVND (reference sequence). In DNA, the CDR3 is TGTGCCAGTATGAGGACAGGGGCCTTCGAGCAGTACTTC. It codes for CASMRTGAFEQYF.

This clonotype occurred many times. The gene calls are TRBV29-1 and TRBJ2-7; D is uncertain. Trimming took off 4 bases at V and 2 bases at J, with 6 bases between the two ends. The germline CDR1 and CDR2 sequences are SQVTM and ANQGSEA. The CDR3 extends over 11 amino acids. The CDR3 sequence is CSVGQTYEQYF. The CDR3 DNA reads TGCAGCGTTGGGCAGACCTACGAGCAGTACTTC.

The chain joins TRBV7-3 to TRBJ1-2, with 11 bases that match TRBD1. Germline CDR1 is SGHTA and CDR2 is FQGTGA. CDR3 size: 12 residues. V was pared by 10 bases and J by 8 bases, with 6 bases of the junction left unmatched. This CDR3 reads CAIRDRGDGYTF. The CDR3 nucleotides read TGTGCCATACGGGACAGGGGGGACGGCTACACCTTC.

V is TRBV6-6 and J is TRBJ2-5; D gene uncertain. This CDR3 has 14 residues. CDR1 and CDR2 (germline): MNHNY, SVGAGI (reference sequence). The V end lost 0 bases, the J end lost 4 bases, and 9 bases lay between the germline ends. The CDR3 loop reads CASSYSSGIETQYF. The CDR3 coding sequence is TGTGCCAGCAGTTACTCCTCCGGAATAGAGACCCAGTACTTC.

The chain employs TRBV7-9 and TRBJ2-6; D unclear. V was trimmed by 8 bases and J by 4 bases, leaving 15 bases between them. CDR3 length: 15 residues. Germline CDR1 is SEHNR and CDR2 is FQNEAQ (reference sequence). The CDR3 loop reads CASRDNGRGANVLTF. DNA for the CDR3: TGTGCCAGCCGAGACAATGGACGGGGGGCCAACGTCCTGACTTTC.

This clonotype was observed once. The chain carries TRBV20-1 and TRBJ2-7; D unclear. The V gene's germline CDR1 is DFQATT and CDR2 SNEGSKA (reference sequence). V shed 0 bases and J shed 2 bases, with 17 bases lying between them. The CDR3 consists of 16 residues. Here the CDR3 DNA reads TGCAGTGCTAGAGAATCGGCAGGTTACCCCACCTACGAGCAGTACTTC. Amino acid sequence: CSARESAGYPTYEQYF.

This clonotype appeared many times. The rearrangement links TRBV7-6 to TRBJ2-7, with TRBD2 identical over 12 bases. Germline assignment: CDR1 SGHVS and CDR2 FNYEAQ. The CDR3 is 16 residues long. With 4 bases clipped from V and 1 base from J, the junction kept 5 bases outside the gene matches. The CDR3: CASSSRLAGASYEQYF. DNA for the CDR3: TGTGCCAGCAGCTCACGACTAGCGGGAGCATCCTACGAGCAGTACTTC.

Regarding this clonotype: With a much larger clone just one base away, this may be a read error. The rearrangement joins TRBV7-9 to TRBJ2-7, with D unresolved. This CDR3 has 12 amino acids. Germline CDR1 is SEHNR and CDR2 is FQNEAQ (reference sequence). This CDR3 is CASSSQLGEQCF. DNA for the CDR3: TGTGCCAGCAGTTCCCAGCTTGGCGAGCAGTGCTTC.

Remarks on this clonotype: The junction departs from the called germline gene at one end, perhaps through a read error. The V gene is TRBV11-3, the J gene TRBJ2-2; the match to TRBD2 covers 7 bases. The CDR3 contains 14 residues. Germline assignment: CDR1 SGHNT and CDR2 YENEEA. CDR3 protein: CASSLSGNTGELLF. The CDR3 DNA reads TGTGCCAGCAGCTTAAGCGGGAACACCGGGGAGCTGCTTTTT.

The chain's CDR3 is CSAPDRGAEKLFF. CDR3 coding DNA: TGCAGTGCGCCGGACAGGGGGGCTGAAAAACTGTTTTTT. The V and J genes are TRBV20-1 and TRBJ1-4; 10 nucleotides line up with TRBD1. This CDR3 has 13 residues. Germline values: CDR1 DFQATT, CDR2 SNEGSKA (reference sequence). The ends lost 6 bases at V and 7 bases at J; junction bases unmatched: 5.

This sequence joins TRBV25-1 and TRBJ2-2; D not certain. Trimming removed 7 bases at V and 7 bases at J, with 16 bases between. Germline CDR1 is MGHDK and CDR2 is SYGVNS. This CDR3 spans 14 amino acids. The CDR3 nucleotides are TGTGCCAGCACTACGAACGACAAGGGCGGGGAGCTGTTTTTT. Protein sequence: CASTTNDKGGELFF.

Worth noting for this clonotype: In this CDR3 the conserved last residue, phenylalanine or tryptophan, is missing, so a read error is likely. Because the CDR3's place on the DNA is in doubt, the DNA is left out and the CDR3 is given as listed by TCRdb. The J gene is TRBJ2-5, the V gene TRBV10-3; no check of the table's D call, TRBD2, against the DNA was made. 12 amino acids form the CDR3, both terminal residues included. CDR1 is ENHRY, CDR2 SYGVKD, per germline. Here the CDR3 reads CAIRRTSGSQYT.

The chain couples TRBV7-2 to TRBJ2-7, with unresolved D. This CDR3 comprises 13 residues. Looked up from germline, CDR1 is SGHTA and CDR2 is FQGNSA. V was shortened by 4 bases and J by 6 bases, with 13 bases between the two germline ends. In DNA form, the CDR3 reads TGTGCCAGCAGCTCCCCCCCTAATCGCGAGCAGTACTTC. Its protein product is CASSSPPNREQYF.

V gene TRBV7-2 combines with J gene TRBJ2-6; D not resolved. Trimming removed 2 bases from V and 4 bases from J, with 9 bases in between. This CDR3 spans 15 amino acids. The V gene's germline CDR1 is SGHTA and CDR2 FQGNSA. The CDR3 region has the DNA TGTGCCAGCAGCTTATGGGTCGCCGGGGCCAACGTCCTGACTTTC. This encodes CASSLWVAGANVLTF. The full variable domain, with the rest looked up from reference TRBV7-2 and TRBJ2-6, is GAGVSQSPSNKVTEKGKDVELRCDPISGHTALYWYRQSLGQGLEFLIYFQGNSAPDKSGLPSDRFSAERTGGSVSTLTIQRTQQEDSAVYLCASSLWVAGANVLTFGAGSRLTVL.

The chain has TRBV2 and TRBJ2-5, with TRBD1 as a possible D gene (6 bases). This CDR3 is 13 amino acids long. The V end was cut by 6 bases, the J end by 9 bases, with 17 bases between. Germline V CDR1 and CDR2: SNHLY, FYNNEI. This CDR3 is CASRADSDQPQYF. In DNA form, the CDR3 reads TGTGCCAGCAGAGCGGACAGCGATCAGCCCCAGTACTTC.

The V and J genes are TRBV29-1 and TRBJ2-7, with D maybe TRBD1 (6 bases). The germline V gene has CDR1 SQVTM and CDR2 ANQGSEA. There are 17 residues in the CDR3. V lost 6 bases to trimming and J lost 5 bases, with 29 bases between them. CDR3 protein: CSVAPSSQTGTVHEQYF. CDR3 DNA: TGCAGCGTCGCCCCCAGCAGCCAGACAGGCACAGTCCACGAGCAGTACTTC.

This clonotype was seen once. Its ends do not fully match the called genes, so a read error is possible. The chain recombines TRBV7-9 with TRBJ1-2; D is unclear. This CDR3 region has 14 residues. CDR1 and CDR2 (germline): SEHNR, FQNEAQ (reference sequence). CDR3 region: CASSQELRPNGYTF. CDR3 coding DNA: TGCGCCAGCAGCCAAGAGCTCCGGCCGAATGGCTACACCTTC.

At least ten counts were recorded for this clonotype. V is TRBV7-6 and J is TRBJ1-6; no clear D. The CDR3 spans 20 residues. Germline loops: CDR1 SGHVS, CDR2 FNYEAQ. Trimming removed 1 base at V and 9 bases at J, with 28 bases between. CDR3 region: CASSLVYRCGRSWYGSPLHF. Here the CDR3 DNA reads TGTGCCAGCAGCTTAGTCTATCGGTGTGGTAGGTCATGGTACGGTTCACCCCTCCACTTT.

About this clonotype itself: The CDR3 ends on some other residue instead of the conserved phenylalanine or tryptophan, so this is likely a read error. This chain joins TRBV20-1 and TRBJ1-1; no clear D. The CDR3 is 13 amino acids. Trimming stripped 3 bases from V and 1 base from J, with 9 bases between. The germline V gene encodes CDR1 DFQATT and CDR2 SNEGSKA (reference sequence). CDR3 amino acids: CSASLSKNTEAFL. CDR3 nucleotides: TGCAGTGCTAGCCTCAGCAAGAACACTGAAGCTTTCCTT.

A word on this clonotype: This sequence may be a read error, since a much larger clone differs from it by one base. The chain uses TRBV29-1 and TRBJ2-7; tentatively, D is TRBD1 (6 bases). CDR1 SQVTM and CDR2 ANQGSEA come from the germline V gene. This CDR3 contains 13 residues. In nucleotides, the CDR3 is TGCAGCACCAGGACAGAGGAAAGCTACGAGCAGTGCTTC. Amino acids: CSTRTEESYEQCF.

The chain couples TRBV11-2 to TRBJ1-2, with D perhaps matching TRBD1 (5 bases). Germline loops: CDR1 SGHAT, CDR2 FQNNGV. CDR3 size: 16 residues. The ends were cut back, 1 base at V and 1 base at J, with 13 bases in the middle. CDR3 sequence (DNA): TGTGCCAGCAGCTTAGTCTCCCGGGGCGGTAACTATGGCTACACCTTC. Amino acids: CASSLVSRGGNYGYTF. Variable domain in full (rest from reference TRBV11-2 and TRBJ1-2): EAGVAQSPRYKIIEKRQSVAFWCNPISGHATLYWYQQILGQGPKLLIQFQNNGVVDDSQLPKDRFSAERLKGVDSTLKIQPAKLEDSAVYLCASSLVSRGGNYGYTFGSGTRLTVV.